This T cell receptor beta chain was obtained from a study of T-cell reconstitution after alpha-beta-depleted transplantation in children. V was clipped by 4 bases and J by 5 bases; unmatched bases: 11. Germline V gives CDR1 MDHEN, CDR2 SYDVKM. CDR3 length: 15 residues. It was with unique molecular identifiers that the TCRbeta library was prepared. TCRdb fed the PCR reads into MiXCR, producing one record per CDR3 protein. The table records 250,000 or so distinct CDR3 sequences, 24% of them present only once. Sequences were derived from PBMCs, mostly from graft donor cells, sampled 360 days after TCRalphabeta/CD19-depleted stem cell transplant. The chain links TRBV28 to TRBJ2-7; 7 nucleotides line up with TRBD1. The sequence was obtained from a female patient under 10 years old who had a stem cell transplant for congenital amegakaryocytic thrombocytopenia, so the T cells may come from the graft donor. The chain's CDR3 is CASSSPGQSLDEQYF. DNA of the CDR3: TGTGCCAGCAGTTCCCCGGGACAGTCCTTGGACGAGCAGTACTTC.